The clone carrying this TCR beta chain was seen a few times. The sample belongs to a study of CD8+ T cells in alopecia areata. Isolated RNA was reverse transcribed into cDNA used as the sequencing template. Sequenced by immunoSEQ multiplex PCR; TCRdb stores in-frame clones only, minus some. Of some 200,000 clones listed, more than 45% were seen once; the top ten hold roughly 1.4%. Treatment noted: oral pan-JAK inhibitor, 5-10 mg twice daily. The source is a human donor with alopecia areata. The material sequenced was CD4+ T cells sorted from blood, taken at week 4, from a patient treated with tofacitinib.

The chain's CDR3 is CASSLEAANYGYTF. The CDR3 nucleotides read TGCGCCAGCAGCTTGGAGGCGGCTAACTATGGCTACACCTTC. The chain carries TRBV5-1 and TRBJ1-2; the D is unclear. V shed 0 bases and J shed 0 bases, with 6 bases lying between them. The CDR3 is 14 amino acids. The germline V gene has CDR1 SGHRS and CDR2 YFSETQ.